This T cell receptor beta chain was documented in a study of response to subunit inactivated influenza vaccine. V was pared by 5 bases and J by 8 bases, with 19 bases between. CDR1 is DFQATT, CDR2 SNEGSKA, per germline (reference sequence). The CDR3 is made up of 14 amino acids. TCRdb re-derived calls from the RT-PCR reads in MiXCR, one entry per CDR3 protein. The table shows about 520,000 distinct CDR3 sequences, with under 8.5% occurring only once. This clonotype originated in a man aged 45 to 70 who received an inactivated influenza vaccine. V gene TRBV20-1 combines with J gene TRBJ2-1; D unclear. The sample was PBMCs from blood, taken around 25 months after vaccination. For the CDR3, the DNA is TGCAGTGCTCGCCGCCCCCCTAGAATCGATGAGCAGTTCTTC. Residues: CSARRPPRIDEQFF.